This T cell receptor beta chain was recorded in a study of blood T cell repertoires in COVID-19. Overall study: From the United States, Italy and Spain came samples of acute and convalescent COVID-19. Nucleic acid was either cDNA or gDNA, and it came from T cells, B-cell-depleted T cells, or PBMCs.

Authors' analysis steps: From reference gene primer amplification, estimates of nucleated cell counts were derived. Assay: immunoSEQ multiplex PCR; the TCRdb copy retains only in-frame clones and omits some. The V and J calls and clone size are taken from that table; D and trimming were inferred from the DNA. The sample lists roughly 8,600 clones; about 88% were seen once. Trimming took 0 bases from V and 3 from J; bases not matched to a gene: 2. This CDR3 is built from 14 residues. Germline V CDR1 and CDR2: SGHAT, FQNNGV. The sample consisted of peripheral blood. The TCR sequence derives from a human donor with active COVID-19. The donor label of this sample is uncertain. The genes are TRBV11-2 and TRBJ2-7; 7 bases align to TRBD1. CDR3 in DNA: TGTGCCAGCAGCTTAGATGGACAGGACTACGAGCAGTACTTC. It encodes CASSLDGQDYEQYF.